This TCR beta chain was recorded in a study of shared clonotypes between healthy human individuals. Produced via immunoSEQ multiplex PCR; TCRdb's table is partial and in-frame only. Seen here are 1.5 million to 1.9 million clones, about 98% observed once, and the top ten hold 0.45%. There are 15 residues in the CDR3. CDR1 is SGHRS and CDR2 is YFSETQ in the germline V gene. With V trimmed by 4 bases and J by 6 bases, 9 bases remained unmatched. J is TRBJ2-3 and V is TRBV5-1, with TRBD1 matching over 9 bases. The TCR was taken from a man aged 30 to 45 in good health. Sequencing used naive CD4+ T cells sorted from blood. Subset in this sample: CD45RA+ positively selected. Here the CDR3 reads CASSRTGARGDTQYF. In nucleotides, the CDR3 is TGCGCCAGCAGCCGGACAGGGGCGCGGGGGGATACGCAGTATTTT.